Shown below are 10 T cell receptor beta chains from a single sample sequenced in a study of blood T cell repertoires in COVID-19. The assay was immunoSEQ multiplex PCR, and TCRdb's table has in-frame clones only and misses some. The data show about 460,000 clones, 75% to 90% seen once. The sample comprised PBMCs or T cells enriched from blood (not recorded which). These receptors came from a woman aged 55-75 years who had recovered from COVID-19.

This clone was found a few times. The chain couples TRBV12-3 or TRBV12-4 to TRBJ2-1, with 7 nucleotides matching TRBD1. This CDR3 spans 13 amino acids. V shed 4 bases, J shed 13 bases, and the junction held 10 bases outside the gene matches. This chain's CDR3 is CASSSQDRQRQFF. CDR3 coding DNA: TGTGCCAGCAGTTCTCAGGACAGGCAGCGTCAGTTCTTC.

This sequence joins TRBV27 and TRBJ1-2; D may be TRBD1 (6 bases). The germline V gene encodes CDR1 MNHEY and CDR2 SMNVEV (reference sequence). With 7 bases removed from V and 2 bases from J, the gap between germline ends came to 11 bases. The CDR3 sequence is 13 residues long. CDR3 sequence: CASKGTGNYGYTF. As DNA, the CDR3 is TGTGCCAGCAAGGGAACAGGGAACTATGGCTACACCTTC.

The chain recombines TRBV4-1 with TRBJ2-3, with a possible D match to TRBD2 (7 bases). The V end lost 1 base, the J end lost 8 bases, and 19 bases lay between the germline ends. The CDR3 has 16 residues. From germline, CDR1 is MGHRA and CDR2 YSYEKL. The CDR3 sequence is CASSQARGAFSSTQYF. As DNA, the CDR3 is TGCGCCAGCAGCCAAGCCCGGGGGGCTTTTAGTTCTACGCAGTATTTT.

The J gene is TRBJ1-6, the V gene TRBV15, with 8 bases aligning to TRBD1. The germline CDR1 and CDR2 sequences are LNHNV and YYDKDF (reference sequence). CDR3 length equals 15 residues. J lost 9 bases, V lost 0 bases, and 4 bases had no gene match. The CDR3 region has the DNA TGTGCCACCAGCAGAGATCGGACAGGGAGTTCACCCCTCCACTTT. This sequence encodes CATSRDRTGSSPLHF.

This chain links TRBV18 with TRBJ2-3; D not resolved. Germline-derived CDR1 and CDR2 are KGHSH and LQKENI. V dropped 3 bases and J dropped 1 base, with 5 bases sitting between them. The CDR3 totals 13 residues. Here the CDR3 reads CASSPVGTDTQYF. The DNA of the CDR3 is TGTGCCAGCTCACCGGTAGGCACAGATACGCAGTATTTT. Full variable domain (remainder filled in from reference TRBV18 and TRBJ2-3): NAGVMQNPRHLVRRRGQEARLRCSPMKGHSHVYWYRQLPEEGLKFMVYLQKENIIDESGMPKERFSAEFPKEGPSILRIQQVVRGDSAAYFCASSPVGTDTQYFGPGTRLTVL.

This sequence joins TRBV7-8 and TRBJ2-2; perhaps TRBD2 as D (6 bases). Germline V lookup: CDR1 SGHVS, CDR2 FQNEAQ. This CDR3 is built from 14 residues. Trimming pared 8 bases from V and 1 base from J, leaving 11 bases between. CDR3 region: CASGRLMNTGELFF. As DNA, the CDR3 is TGTGCCAGCGGGAGGCTGATGAACACCGGGGAGCTGTTTTTT.

The chain couples TRBV19 to TRBJ1-5; D gene uncertain. Germline CDR1 and CDR2: LNHDA and SQIVND (reference sequence). V lost 5 bases and J lost 6, with 20 bases in between. CDR3 size: 16 residues. The CDR3: CASSSIWAKSGQPQHF. The DNA for the CDR3 is TGTGCCAGTAGTTCTATTTGGGCCAAAAGCGGTCAGCCCCAGCATTTT. The variable domain in full, with the rest retrieved from reference TRBV19 and TRBJ1-5, is DGGITQSPKYLFRKEGQNVTLSCEQNLNHDAMYWYRQDPGQGLRLIYYSQIVNDFQKGDIAEGYSVSREKKESFPLTVTSAQKNPTAFYLCASSSIWAKSGQPQHFGDGTRLSIL.

The genes are TRBV12-3 or TRBV12-4 and TRBJ1-2; a possible D gene is TRBD1 (5 bases). Trimming removed 2 bases from V and 6 bases from J, with 10 bases in between. The CDR3 sequence is 13 residues long. In DNA, the CDR3 is TGTGCCAGCAGTTTACGACAGTTCAATGGCTACACCTTC. Protein sequence: CASSLRQFNGYTF.

V is TRBV24-1 and J is TRBJ1-2; D ambiguous. The CDR3 covers 15 residues. The V gene lost 3 bases and the J gene lost 3 bases, with 13 bases spanning the gap. Germline V CDR1 and CDR2: KGHDR, SFDVKD. CDR3 residues: CATSDARLSYYGYTF. CDR3 DNA sequence: TGTGCCACCAGTGATGCACGGTTGAGTTACTATGGCTACACCTTC.

The rearrangement links TRBV10-2 to TRBJ2-4; 12 positions agree with TRBD1. The CDR3 consists of 20 residues. Trimming removed 3 bases from V and 1 base from J; junction bases left unmatched: 13. Germline-derived CDR1 and CDR2 are WSHSY and SAAADI. The CDR3 loop reads CASSEVGPGQGAVAKNIQYF. The CDR3 coding sequence is TGCGCCAGCAGTGAAGTGGGGCCGGGACAGGGGGCAGTTGCCAAAAACATTCAGTACTTC.